This TCR beta chain was identified during a study of post-analysis software for immune sequencing data. Study information: Some patients lacked subtype; others had relapsing-remitting, secondary progressive or progressive-relapsing disease. Study outcomes and limitations: Multiple sclerosis patients showed significantly lower normalized Chao1 diversity than controls did. A few TRBV segments occurring more often in patients than controls included TRBV5-6, TRBV5-1 and TRBV20-1.

Unique molecular identifiers were built into the TCR beta cDNA libraries. Roughly 0.5 million cDNA molecules were obtained from roughly 1 to 10 million T cells. TCRdb used MiXCR to reprocess the PCR reads, holding one entry per CDR3 protein. This sample has around 770,000 distinct CDR3 sequences, with around 42% found just once. Points on this clonotype: The antigen remains undetermined.

V gave up 8 bases and J gave up 11 bases, with 18 bases separating them. CDR3 length equals 12 residues. The V gene's germline CDR1 is ENHRY and CDR2 SYGVKD. The chain recombines TRBV10-3 with TRBJ2-5; D may be TRBD2 (6 bases). The TCR comes from a girl between 10 and 17 years old with multiple sclerosis. Material for sequencing was blood. DNA of the CDR3: TGTGCCATCGGCGGAGGGTTCAATGAGCAGTACTTC. Encoded protein: CAIGGGFNEQYF.